The 20 T cell receptor beta chains presented below share a single source sample, sequenced in a study of blood T cell repertoires in COVID-19. Clones were read by immunoSEQ multiplex PCR, and TCRdb kept only the in-frame ones, dropping some. This table holds about 88,000 clones, around 90% found once. Sequencing was performed on peripheral blood. These receptors all stem from a human donor with active COVID-19. The donor label of this sample is uncertain.

This chain uses TRBV19 with TRBJ2-3, with 8 bases that match TRBD2. V lost 0 bases and J lost 1; bases outside the gene matches: 6. CDR1 and CDR2 (germline): LNHDA, SQIVND (reference sequence). This CDR3 comprises 17 residues. The DNA of the CDR3 is TGTGCCAGTAGTATAGATCCGGGAGCGGGGGGCACAGATACGCAGTATTTT. It encodes CASSIDPGAGGTDTQYF.

The chain carries TRBV28 and TRBJ1-2; D unresolved. The V gene's germline CDR1 is MDHEN and CDR2 SYDVKM. The V and J ends lost 2 bases and 2 bases respectively, with 6 bases between them. The CDR3 loop spans 13 amino acids. The CDR3 nucleotides read TGTGCCAGCAGTTTAACGGGGAACTATGGCTACACCTTC. Its protein product is CASSLTGNYGYTF.

This chain uses TRBV6-6 with TRBJ1-2, with 9 bases fitting TRBD1. The V segment lost 2 bases and the J segment 14 bases; nucleotides outside the gene matches: 9. Per the germline V gene, CDR1 is MNHNY and CDR2 is SVGAGI (reference sequence). This CDR3 comprises 13 residues. The CDR3 nucleotides read TGTGCCAGCAGTTACGGTGGCGGACAGGGGATAACCTTC. This translates into CASSYGGGQGITF.

This chain's CDR3 is CASSLGTGSDEQYF. For the CDR3, the DNA is TGTGCCAGCAGCTTGGGGACAGGGAGTGACGAGCAGTACTTC. This chain uses TRBV7-9 with TRBJ2-7, with 9 bases matching TRBD1. The V gene's germline CDR1 is SEHNR and CDR2 FQNEAQ (reference sequence). The CDR3 spans 14 residues. V lost 3 bases, J lost 5 bases, and 5 bases stayed unmatched. Based on the CDR3 plus reference TRBV7-9 and TRBJ2-7, the full variable domain is DTGVSQNPRHKITKRGQNVTFRCDPISEHNRLYWYRQTLGQGPEFLTYFQNEAQLEKSRLLSDRFSAERPKGSFSTLEIQRTEQGDSAMYLCASSLGTGSDEQYFGPGTRLTVT.

The rearrangement joins TRBV9 to TRBJ2-3; 7 nucleotides agree with TRBD1. Germline V gene lookup returns CDR1 SGDLS and CDR2 YYNGEE. The CDR3 runs 14 residues. J gave up 7 bases and V 3 bases, and 8 bases lay outside the gene matches. As DNA, the CDR3 is TGTGCCAGCAGCGCCCCAGGGGGTGGGAATACGCAGTATTTT. Protein: CASSAPGGGNTQYF.

The chain uses TRBV24-1 and TRBJ1-5; D uncertain. V was cut by 4 bases and J by 7 bases, with 10 bases left in between. Germline V CDR1 and CDR2: KGHDR, SFDVKD. The CDR3 covers 13 residues. The CDR3 DNA reads as TGTGCCACCAGTGACCCGGGTGAACAGCCCCAGCATTTT. It specifies CATSDPGEQPQHF.

The table lists this clone with a few counts. The rearrangement uses TRBV9 and TRBJ2-6; 13 bases map to TRBD2. Germline CDR1 SGDLS, CDR2 YYNGEE. There are 18 residues in the CDR3. V lost 3 bases to trimming and J lost 0 bases; unmatched junction nucleotides: 3. The CDR3 DNA is TGTGCCAGCAGCGCCCGACTAGCGGGGGGCTCTGGGGCCAACGTCCTGACTTTC. Translated, it gives CASSARLAGGSGANVLTF.

The chain combines TRBV18 with TRBJ2-1; TRBD1 matches 7 bases. Trimming took 3 bases from V and 9 from J; bases not matched to a gene: 17. Germline lookup yields CDR1 KGHSH and CDR2 LQKENI. There are 17 residues in the CDR3. CDR3 loop: CASSPTLIGSTGSEQFF. DNA for the CDR3: TGTGCCAGCTCACCCACGCTTATAGGTTCGACAGGGAGTGAGCAGTTCTTC. The variable domain in full, completed from reference TRBV18 and TRBJ2-1, reads NAGVMQNPRHLVRRRGQEARLRCSPMKGHSHVYWYRQLPEEGLKFMVYLQKENIIDESGMPKERFSAEFPKEGPSILRIQQVVRGDSAAYFCASSPTLIGSTGSEQFFGPGTRLTVL.

The J gene is TRBJ1-6, the V gene TRBV9; D is unclear. This CDR3 has 17 residues. Trimming cost V 0 bases and J 0 bases, with 10 bases left between them. Per germline, CDR1 SGDLS and CDR2 YYNGEE. CDR3 coding DNA: TGTGCCAGCAGCGTAGGTTCTTCGAGCTCCTATAATTCACCCCTCCACTTT. It encodes CASSVGSSSSYNSPLHF. Combining the CDR3 with reference TRBV9 and TRBJ1-6 gives the whole variable domain DSGVTQTPKHLITATGQRVTLRCSPRSGDLSVYWYQQSLDQGLQFLIQYYNGEERAKGNILERFSAQQFPDLHSELNLSSLELGDSALYFCASSVGSSSSYNSPLHFGNGTRLTVT.

V gene TRBV7-3 combines with J gene TRBJ2-3; 11 bases are shared with TRBD2. With 4 bases clipped from V and 3 bases from J, the junction kept 6 bases outside the gene matches. The CDR3 covers 16 residues. Germline values: CDR1 SGHTA, CDR2 FQGTGA. The CDR3 coding sequence is TGTGCCAGCAGCTATAGCGGGGGGGCCGGAACAGATACGCAGTATTTT. Translation: CASSYSGGAGTDTQYF.

The chain uses TRBV5-4 and TRBJ2-3; possible D gene TRBD2, 7 bases. V shed 6 bases and J shed 4 bases, with 21 bases lying between them. This CDR3 comprises 16 residues. Per germline, CDR1 SGHNT and CDR2 YYREEE (reference sequence). The CDR3 spells CASTYRRGGAADTQYF. CDR3 nucleotide sequence: TGTGCCAGCACCTATCGTAGGGGGGGGGCCGCAGATACGCAGTATTTT.

V is TRBV6-5 and J is TRBJ1-3; 7 bases line up with TRBD1. The CDR3 spans 16 residues. Unmatched junction bases numbered 5, after V lost 2 bases and J lost 1 base. The germline gives CDR1 MNHEY, CDR2 SVGAGI. CDR3 protein: CASSYALQGSGNTIYF. DNA for the CDR3: TGTGCCAGCAGTTACGCGCTACAGGGGTCTGGAAACACCATATATTTT.

The chain has TRBV19 and TRBJ1-2, with 9 bases identical to TRBD1. This CDR3 spans 14 amino acids. Losses at the gene ends were 8 bases for V and 4 bases for J; bases not matched to a gene: 8. Germline V gene data show CDR1 as LNHDA and CDR2 as SQIVND (reference sequence). This chain's CDR3 is CASDRKDRGYGYTF. The DNA for the CDR3 is TGTGCCAGTGATCGAAAGGACAGGGGCTATGGCTACACCTTC.

Judged by abundance, this clone is medium-sized. This chain uses TRBV7-2 with TRBJ2-5; tentative D call: TRBD2 (5 bases). Per the germline V gene, CDR1 is SGHTA and CDR2 is FQGNSA. The CDR3 runs to 14 residues. Trimming stripped 5 bases from V and 1 base from J, with 11 bases between. CDR3 sequence reads: CASSHQSGQETQYF. In DNA form, the CDR3 reads TGTGCCAGCAGCCATCAGAGCGGCCAAGAGACCCAGTACTTC.

A few counts support this clone. This rearrangement joins TRBV7-9 to TRBJ1-2; D is ambiguous. The CDR3 consists of 14 residues. With 5 bases removed from V and 6 bases from J, the gap between germline ends came to 16 bases. The germline V gene encodes CDR1 SEHNR and CDR2 FQNEAQ (reference sequence). The CDR3 region has the DNA TGTGCCAGCAGCAGTCACTCGGGTGTTGATGGCTACACCTTC. Its protein product is CASSSHSGVDGYTF.

The chain carries TRBV10-2 and TRBJ2-5, with 7 bases that match TRBD2. Losses at the gene ends were 2 bases for V and 2 bases for J; bases not matched to a gene: 8. The CDR3 is made up of 16 amino acids. Germline-derived CDR1 and CDR2 are WSHSY and SAAADI. The CDR3 protein is CASSEIPSGRQETQYF. The CDR3 bases are TGCGCCAGCAGTGAGATCCCTAGCGGAAGACAAGAGACCCAGTACTTC.

The gene calls are TRBV15 and TRBJ1-1, with D unresolved. The germline gives CDR1 LNHNV, CDR2 YYDKDF (reference sequence). Trimming removed 0 bases from V and 6 bases from J, with 8 bases in between. The CDR3 is 13 residues long. In DNA, the CDR3 is TGTGCCACCAGCAGAGATCTAACGGCTGAAGCTTTCTTT. It yields the protein CATSRDLTAEAFF.

The V call is TRBV18, the J call TRBJ2-3; 7 nucleotides agree with TRBD2. The CDR3 consists of 11 residues. Per the germline V gene, CDR1 is KGHSH and CDR2 is LQKENI. V lost 3 bases to trimming and J lost 13 bases; unmatched junction nucleotides: 4. CDR3 loop: CASSPRGGKYF. CDR3 nucleotide sequence: TGTGCCAGCTCACCCCGGGGAGGGAAGTATTTT.

The rearrangement joins TRBV9 to TRBJ2-7; the match to TRBD1 covers 8 bases. The V gene end was trimmed by 3 bases and the J gene end by 0 bases; junction bases not matched to a gene: 2. This CDR3 spans 14 amino acids. Per germline, CDR1 SGDLS and CDR2 YYNGEE. The CDR3 loop reads CASSADRDSYEQYF. The CDR3 DNA reads as TGTGCCAGCAGCGCGGACAGGGACTCCTACGAGCAGTACTTC.

This clone was seen a single time. The chain is built from TRBV7-3 and TRBJ1-1, with no clear D. The germline V and J ends were trimmed by 1 base and 7 bases, with 10 bases remaining between them. The V gene's germline CDR1 is SGHTA and CDR2 FQGTGA. This CDR3 comprises 13 residues. The CDR3 loop reads CASSLIGRGEAFF. DNA of the CDR3: TGTGCCAGCAGCTTAATCGGACGGGGTGAAGCTTTCTTT.